This paragraph covers one T cell receptor beta chain sequence. The antigen is undetermined. This record belongs to a study of shared clonotypes between healthy human individuals. Study-wide context: Each donor contributed plates that comprised three CD4 naive, three CD4 memory, two CD8 naive and one CD8 memory. General study results and limits: A handful of donors held about 5% of naive CD4 clonotypes in common.

Genomic DNA (from each subset) was split evenly across several immunoSEQ plates. Assay used: immunoSEQ multiplex PCR; TCRdb lists only in-frame clones, some missing. The table includes more than 600,000 clones, 92% detected once. Terminally differentiated effector memory CD45RA+ cells were left out of the naive CD8 fraction, which was CD45RO-negative and positively selected for CCR7. CDR1 SEHNR and CDR2 FQNEAQ come from the germline V gene (reference sequence). V was clipped by 1 base and J by 2 bases, with 6 bases between them. The CDR3 covers 14 residues. Sequenced input: naive CD8+ T cells sorted from blood. The TCR originated in a man aged 30 to 45 in good health. The genes are TRBV7-9 and TRBJ2-1; D remains ambiguous. Here the CDR3 reads CASSLDAAYNEQFF. The CDR3 bases are TGTGCCAGCAGCTTAGATGCGGCCTACAATGAGCAGTTCTTC.